This T cell receptor (beta chain) is drawn from a study of T-cell memory formation after mild COVID-19. Study conclusions and caveats: Clones that contracted clustered mainly in CM and EM if CD4+ and in EMRA if CD8+.

The germline CDR1 and CDR2 sequences are MNHEY and SVGAGI. V was shortened by 9 bases and J by 4 bases, with 12 bases between the two germline ends. The length of the CDR3 is 12 residues. TCRdb reanalysed the 5' RACE reads using MiXCR and keeps one entry per CDR3 protein. Among fewer than 60,000 distinct CDR3 sequences listed, roughly 25% were seen once. This clonotype was seen a few times. Its antigen is still unknown. This TCR was sampled from a man aged 18-30 years who had mild COVID-19 (a few samples of this study predate the infection). Cell type and time point are not known. The chain combines TRBV6-5 with TRBJ2-5, with D tentatively TRBD1 (6 bases). Sample: PBMCs or a T cell subset sorted from them (not recorded which). The CDR3: CASSGERETQYF. The CDR3 nucleotides read TGTGCCAGTTCAGGGGAGCGAGAGACCCAGTACTTC.